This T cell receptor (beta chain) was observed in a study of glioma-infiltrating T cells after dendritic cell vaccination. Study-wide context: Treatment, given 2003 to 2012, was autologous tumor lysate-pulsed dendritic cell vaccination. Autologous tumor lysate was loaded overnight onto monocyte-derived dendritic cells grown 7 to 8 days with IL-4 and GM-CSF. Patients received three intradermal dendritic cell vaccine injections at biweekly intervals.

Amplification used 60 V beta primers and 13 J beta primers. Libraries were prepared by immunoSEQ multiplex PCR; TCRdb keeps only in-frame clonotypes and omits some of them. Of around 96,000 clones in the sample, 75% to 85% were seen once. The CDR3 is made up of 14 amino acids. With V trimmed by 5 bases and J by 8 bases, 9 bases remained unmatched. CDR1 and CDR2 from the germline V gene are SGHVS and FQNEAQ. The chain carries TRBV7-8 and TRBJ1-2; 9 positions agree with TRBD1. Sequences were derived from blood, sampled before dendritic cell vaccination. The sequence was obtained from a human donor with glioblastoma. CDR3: CASSRGTGRDGYTF. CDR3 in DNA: TGTGCCAGCAGCCGCGGGACAGGGCGAGACGGCTACACCTTC.